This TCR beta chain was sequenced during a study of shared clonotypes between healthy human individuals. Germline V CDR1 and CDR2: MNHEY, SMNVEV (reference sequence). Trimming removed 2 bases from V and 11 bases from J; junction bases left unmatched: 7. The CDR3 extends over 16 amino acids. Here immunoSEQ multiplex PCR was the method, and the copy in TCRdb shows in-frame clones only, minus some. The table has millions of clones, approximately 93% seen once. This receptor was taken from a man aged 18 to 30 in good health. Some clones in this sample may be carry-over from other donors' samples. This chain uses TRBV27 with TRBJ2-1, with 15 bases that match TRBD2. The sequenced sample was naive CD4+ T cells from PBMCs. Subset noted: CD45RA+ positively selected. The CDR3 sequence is CASSLSGLAGGPKQFF. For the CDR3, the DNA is TGTGCCAGCAGTTTAAGTGGACTAGCGGGAGGGCCTAAGCAGTTCTTC.